This T cell receptor (beta chain) was identified during a study of cytomegalovirus exposure and HLA in healthy donors. Method: immunoSEQ multiplex PCR; TCRdb's copy keeps in-frame clones and lacks some. This sample has 110,000 or so clones, with 70% to 90% found just once. The specimen was PBMCs. This clonotype was sampled from a woman aged 25 to 45 in good health and CMV-seronegative.

This CDR3 reads CASRRRGVERNIQYF. The CDR3 DNA reads TGTGCCAGCAGACGCAGGGGTGTGGAGCGAAACATTCAGTACTTC. This chain joins TRBV5-6 and TRBJ2-4; D may be TRBD1 (6 bases). CDR1 and CDR2 from the germline V gene are SGHDT and YYEEEE. The CDR3 extends over 15 amino acids. V was trimmed by 5 bases and J by 6 bases, leaving 18 bases between them. Complete variable domain (other parts from reference TRBV5-6 and TRBJ2-4): DAGVTQSPTHLIKTRGQQVTLRCSPKSGHDTVSWYQQALGQGPQFIFQYYEEEERQRGNFPDRFSGHQFPNYSSELNVNALLLGDSALYLCASRRRGVERNIQYFGAGTRLSVL.